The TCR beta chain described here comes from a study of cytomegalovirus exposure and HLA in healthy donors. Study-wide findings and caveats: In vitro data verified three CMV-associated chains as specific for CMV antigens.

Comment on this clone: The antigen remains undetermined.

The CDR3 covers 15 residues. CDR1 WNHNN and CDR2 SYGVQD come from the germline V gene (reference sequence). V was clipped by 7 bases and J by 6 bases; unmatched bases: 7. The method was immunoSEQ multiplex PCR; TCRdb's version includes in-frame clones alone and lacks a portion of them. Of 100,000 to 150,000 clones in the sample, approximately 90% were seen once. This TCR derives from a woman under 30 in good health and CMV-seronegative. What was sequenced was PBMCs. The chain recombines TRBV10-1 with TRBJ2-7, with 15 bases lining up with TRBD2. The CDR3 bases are TGCGCCAGCACTGGGACTAGCGGGAGGCTAGGCGAGCAGTACTTC. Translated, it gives CASTGTSGRLGEQYF.